Listed below are T cell receptor beta chains from one sample, sequenced in a study of beta chain features in type 1 diabetes. Profiling relied on immunoSEQ multiplex PCR, and the TCRdb table lists in-frame clones only, not all of them. The table has 300,000 to 350,000 clones, around an eighth seen once. Sequenced: naive CD4+ T cells from blood. The source is a woman under 30 with type 1 diabetes. The CDR3 runs from the conserved cysteine through the conserved F or W. D genes are given only for firm matches. Clone size is given for some rows only: seen once, a few or many times, or a class if the clone is expanded.

j_call v_call clone_size d_call cdr3_aa cdr3_nt
TRBJ2-1 TRBV19 few TRBD2 CASSTLRLAGNEQFF TGTGCCAGTAGTACCCTTCGACTAGCTGGTAATGAGCAGTTCTTC
TRBJ2-1 TRBV15 few TRBD2 CATSGPHAGLINNEQFF TGTGCCACCAGCGGACCCCACGCGGGACTAATCAACAATGAGCAGTTCTTC
TRBJ2-3 TRBV29-1 few TRBD2 CSVRRLAELSTDTQYF TGCAGCGTCCGAAGACTAGCGGAACTAAGCACAGATACGCAGTATTTT
TRBJ2-3 TRBV5-1 - TRBD2 CASRARTGTIPTDTQYF TGCGCCAGCCGTGCCCGAACCGGGACTATCCCCACAGATACGCAGTATTTT
TRBJ2-6 TRBV11-2 few TRBD1 CASSLEGTATFWAGANVLTF TGTGCCAGCAGCTTAGAGGGGACAGCCACATTCTGGGCTGGGGCCAACGTCCTGACTTTC
TRBJ2-1 TRBV6-6 - - CASSYLSGPSEQFF TGTGCCAGCAGTTACCTTAGCGGACCGAGTGAGCAGTTCTTC
TRBJ2-1 TRBV30 few TRBD2 CACTGTSAYNEQFF TGTGCCTGTACCGGGACTAGCGCCTACAATGAGCAGTTCTTC
TRBJ2-3 TRBV5-6 - TRBD1 CASSPDRVRSDTQYF TGTGCCAGCAGCCCGGACAGGGTGAGGTCGGATACGCAGTATTTT
TRBJ1-1 TRBV7-2 - TRBD1 CASSFPRGQGPTEAFF TGTGCCAGCAGCTTTCCCCGCGGACAGGGGCCGACTGAAGCTTTCTTT
TRBJ1-1 TRBV6-5 few - CASSRSGAEAFF TGTGCCAGCAGTCGTTCGGGAGCTGAAGCTTTCTTT
TRBJ1-2 TRBV10-3 - - CAISESKGVGGYTF TGTGCCATCAGTGAGTCGAAGGGGGTAGGTGGCTACACCTTC
TRBJ2-5 TRBV29-1 - - CSVPWGGKETQYF TGCAGCGTCCCATGGGGCGGGAAAGAGACCCAGTACTTC
TRBJ2-1 TRBV4-1 - - CASSRTINSYNEQFF TGCGCCAGCAGCCGAACTATTAACTCCTACAATGAGCAGTTCTTC
TRBJ1-1 TRBV29-1 few - CSVVGARNTEAFF TGCAGCGTAGTAGGGGCGAGGAACACTGAAGCTTTCTTT
TRBJ1-2 TRBV6-5 - TRBD1 CASSGQGAGYGYTF TGTGCCAGCAGTGGACAGGGGGCAGGCTATGGCTACACCTTC
TRBJ2-5 TRBV18 - - CASSPVQGEQETQYF TGTGCCAGCTCACCCGTACAGGGAGAACAAGAGACCCAGTACTTC
TRBJ1-1 TRBV15 - - CATSRDTTSSGTAFF TGTGCCACCAGCAGAGATACGACTTCATCTGGTACGGCTTTCTTT
TRBJ2-2 TRBV6-1 - - CASSHRDTTGELFF TGTGCCAGCAGCCACAGGGATACCACCGGGGAGCTGTTTTTT
TRBJ1-1 TRBV6-5 few - CASRAPGLSAFF TGTGCCAGCAGAGCCCCGGGGTTGTCTGCTTTCTTT
TRBJ1-5 TRBV2 few - CASSEESGQPQHF TGTGCCAGCAGTGAAGAATCGGGGCAGCCCCAGCATTTT
TRBJ1-1 TRBV7-2 - - CASSLAGRGHTEAFF TGTGCCAGCAGCTTAGCTGGACGGGGTCACACTGAAGCTTTCTTT
TRBJ2-1 TRBV11-2 - TRBD2 CASSPGLGFSNEQFF TGTGCCAGCAGCCCAGGACTAGGGTTCAGCAATGAGCAGTTCTTC
TRBJ2-1 TRBV11-3 few - CASSGTRSSYNEQFF TGTGCCAGCAGCGGTACCCGTAGCTCCTACAATGAGCAGTTCTTC
TRBJ1-1 TRBV6-5 few - CASSYSPLQGNTEAFF TGTGCCAGCAGTTACTCGCCCCTACAGGGGAACACTGAAGCTTTCTTT
TRBJ1-1 TRBV27 few - CASSKIGVGTEAFF TGTGCCAGCAGCAAAATCGGGGTCGGTACTGAAGCTTTCTTT
TRBJ1-5 TRBV18 few TRBD1 CASSGTGEQPQHF TGTGCCAGCTCAGGGACAGGGGAGCAGCCCCAGCATTTT
TRBJ2-2 TRBV9 few - CASSVGGYDTGELFF TGTGCCAGCAGCGTAGGCGGGTATGACACCGGGGAGCTGTTTTTT
TRBJ1-2 TRBV6-6 few - CASSSRGANYGYTF TGTGCCAGCAGTTCCCGGGGGGCTAACTATGGCTACACCTTC
TRBJ2-1 TRBV5-4 few - CASSLDTSYNEQFF TGTGCCAGCAGCTTGGACACCTCCTACAATGAGCAGTTCTTC
TRBJ2-1 TRBV2 - - CASSDTSSSYNEQFF TGTGCCAGCAGTGACACGAGTAGCTCCTACAATGAGCAGTTCTTC
TRBJ2-5 TRBV10-1 few TRBD1 CASSEGQGDVETQYF TGCGCCAGCAGTGAGGGACAGGGGGATGTAGAGACCCAGTACTTC
TRBJ2-5 TRBV25-1 - TRBD1 CASSERTGQETQYF TGTGCCAGCAGTGAAAGGACAGGGCAGGAGACCCAGTACTTC
TRBJ2-4 TRBV5-4 - - CASSLQGSKNIQYF TGTGCCAGCAGCTTGCAGGGATCAAAAAACATTCAGTACTTC
TRBJ2-1 TRBV19 - TRBD2 CASSQRELVEQFF TGTGCCAGTAGTCAGCGGGAACTGGTTGAGCAGTTCTTC
TRBJ1-4 TRBV29-1 few TRBD1 CSAQDRGTNEKLFF TGCAGCGCTCAGGACAGGGGTACTAATGAAAAACTGTTTTTT
TRBJ1-2 TRBV7-8 - - CASSPRRAPRAANYGYTF TGTGCCAGCAGCCCGAGACGGGCCCCGAGGGCCGCTAACTATGGCTACACCTTC
TRBJ2-3 TRBV9 few - CASSVAPDYTDTQYF TGTGCCAGCAGCGTAGCCCCCGACTACACAGATACGCAGTATTTT
TRBJ2-2 TRBV5-1 - TRBD2 CASSGGSWDTGELFF TGCGCCAGCAGCGGCGGGAGTTGGGACACCGGGGAGCTGTTTTTT
TRBJ2-7 TRBV25-1 few TRBD1 CASTRDSRDEQYF TGTGCCAGCACTCGGGACAGCCGGGACGAGCAGTACTTC
TRBJ2-2 TRBV7-2 few - CASSLARESVYTGELFF TGTGCCAGCAGCTTAGCTCGGGAGTCGGTGTACACCGGGGAGCTGTTTTTT
TRBJ2-3 TRBV18 few TRBD2 CASSPPSGSRHTQYF TGTGCCAGCTCACCACCTAGCGGGAGCCGTCACACGCAGTATTTT
TRBJ1-1 TRBV7-2 few - CASSFRGGDTEAFF TGTGCCAGCAGCTTCAGGGGAGGGGACACTGAAGCTTTCTTT
TRBJ2-5 TRBV5-1 few TRBD2 CASSYGLGQETQYF TGCGCCAGCAGCTACGGACTAGGACAAGAGACCCAGTACTTC
TRBJ1-5 TRBV2 few - CASSDRASNQPQHF TGTGCCAGCAGTGACAGGGCTAGCAATCAGCCCCAGCATTTT
TRBJ2-3 TRBV29-1 few TRBD2 CSVAGLAGPDTQYF TGCAGCGTTGCGGGACTAGCGGGGCCAGATACGCAGTATTTT
TRBJ2-6 TRBV18 - TRBD1 CASSPGQGAAGANVLTF TGTGCCAGCTCCCCTGGACAGGGGGCGGCTGGGGCCAACGTCCTGACTTTC